These T cell receptor beta chains were read from a single sample in a study of T cell changes during pregnancy in multiple sclerosis. The method was immunoSEQ multiplex PCR; TCRdb's version includes in-frame clones alone and lacks a portion of them. The table has 45,000 to 55,000 clones, roughly 88% seen once. The input for sequencing was CD4+ T cells from peripheral blood mononuclear cells, taken in the second trimester of pregnancy. Receptor source: a female donor with multiple sclerosis, enrolled in a pregnancy study. Both conserved end residues are part of each CDR3. Each record gives: J gene, V gene, CDR3 length, clone size, D gene, CDR3 protein, CDR3 DNA. A D gene is named only where the DNA matches it firmly. The listing skips clone size in some rows; elsewhere it reads once, few, many or a size class.

TRBJ1-4,TRBV6-5,14,.,.,CASSYIGDNEKLFF,TGTGCCAGCAGTTATATAGGGGATAATGAAAAACTGTTTTTT
TRBJ2-7,TRBV7-9,16,.,.,CASSVATGTATYEQYF,TGTGCCAGCAGCGTAGCCACAGGGACCGCTACCTACGAGCAGTACTTC
TRBJ1-3,TRBV7-9,15,.,.,CASSLSNRAGNTIYF,TGTGCCAGCAGCTTATCGAACAGGGCTGGAAACACCATATATTTT
TRBJ2-5,TRBV10-3,16,.,.,CAISEGRRGPQETGYF,TGTGCCATCAGTGAGGGAAGACGGGGTCCGCAAGAGACCGGGTACTTC
TRBJ2-2,TRBV5-1,15,.,TRBD1,CASSLWTGGTGELFF,TGCGCCAGCAGCCTCTGGACAGGGGGAACCGGGGAGCTGTTTTTT
TRBJ2-7,TRBV18,14,.,TRBD1,CASSQGQVTYEQYF,TGTGCCAGCTCACAAGGACAGGTCACCTACGAGCAGTACTTC
TRBJ1-2,TRBV6-1,14,.,.,CASSESGTNYGYTF,TGTGCCAGCAGTGAATCCGGGACTAACTATGGCTACACCTTC
TRBJ2-3,TRBV5-1,16,.,.,CASSPRSGVGTDTQYF,TGCGCCAGCAGCCCCAGAAGCGGAGTTGGCACAGATACGCAGTATTTT
TRBJ2-5,TRBV5-4,16,.,.,CASSLGVSGAWETQYF,TGTGCCAGCAGCTTGGGAGTGAGCGGAGCCTGGGAGACCCAGTACTTC
TRBJ1-3,TRBV7-2,13,few,.,CASSLASGNTIYF,TGTGCCAGCAGCTTGGCCTCTGGAAACACCATATATTTT
TRBJ2-1,TRBV10-3,13,.,TRBD1,CAINMDRENEQFF,TGTGCCATCAATATGGACAGGGAAAATGAGCAGTTCTTC
TRBJ2-1,TRBV7-2,16,.,TRBD2,CASSSTGLAGGREQFF,TGTGCCAGCAGCTCTACAGGACTAGCGGGAGGCCGAGAGCAGTTCTTC
TRBJ2-3,TRBV4-3,16,.,.,CASSPLADTSTDTQYF,TGCGCCAGCAGCCCCTTAGCGGATACTAGCACAGATACGCAGTATTTT
TRBJ1-5,TRBV6-5,13,.,.,CATRRDSNQPQHF,TGTGCCACTCGACGGGATAGCAATCAGCCCCAGCATTTT
TRBJ1-1,TRBV28,16,.,.,CASKSIGLRVDTEAFF,TGTGCCAGCAAATCGATAGGGTTGAGGGTGGACACTGAAGCTTTCTTT
TRBJ2-7,TRBV2,12,.,.,CASRMDNYEQYF,TGTGCCAGCAGGATGGACAATTACGAGCAGTACTTC
TRBJ1-5,TRBV4-2,15,.,.,CASSQATGSNQPQHF,TGTGCCAGCAGCCAAGCAACGGGTAGCAATCAGCCCCAGCATTTT
TRBJ1-1,TRBV7-2,14,.,TRBD1,CASSFRQGNTEAFF,TGTGCCAGCAGCTTCCGACAGGGAAACACTGAAGCTTTCTTT
TRBJ1-1,TRBV7-9,14,.,.,CASSPLVLVTEAFF,TGTGCCAGCAGCCCCTTAGTGCTCGTCACTGAAGCTTTCTTT
TRBJ2-5,TRBV7-8,18,.,TRBD2,CASSLHERGLAGMETQYF,TGTGCCAGCAGCTTACACGAGAGGGGACTAGCGGGAATGGAGACCCAGTACTTC
TRBJ1-1,TRBV2,14,few,TRBD1,CASSGQGWNTEAFF,TGTGCCAGCAGTGGACAGGGGTGGAACACTGAAGCTTTCTTT
TRBJ2-5,TRBV19,13,.,.,CATRGSYQETQYF,TGTGCCACCCGAGGCTCGTACCAAGAGACCCAGTACTTC
TRBJ2-1,TRBV28,20,.,TRBD2,CASSFPRSVWGGSQDNEQFF,TGTGCCAGCAGTTTTCCGAGGTCGGTTTGGGGCGGGAGTCAGGACAATGAGCAGTTCTTC
TRBJ2-3,TRBV27,15,.,.,CASSFSSISTDTQYF,TGTGCCAGCAGTTTTTCCTCTATTTCCACAGATACGCAGTATTTT
TRBJ2-2,TRBV5-1,14,.,TRBD2,CASSFAGGTGELFF,TGCGCCAGCAGCTTTGCGGGAGGGACCGGGGAGCTGTTTTTT
TRBJ1-2,TRBV29-1,13,.,TRBD1,CSAAGRQGRGYTF,TGCAGCGCCGCAGGACGACAGGGGCGGGGCTACACCTTC
TRBJ2-1,TRBV11-2,15,.,TRBD2,CASSFSGTSRGEQFF,TGTGCCAGCAGCTTCTCCGGGACTAGTAGGGGTGAGCAGTTCTTC
TRBJ2-5,TRBV2,14,.,.,CARTKDSYQETQYF,TGTGCCAGGACGAAAGACAGTTACCAAGAGACCCAGTACTTC
TRBJ2-2,TRBV5-1,18,.,TRBD1,CASSFYLTGVGNTGELFF,TGCGCCAGCAGCTTCTACTTAACAGGGGTCGGTAACACCGGGGAGCTGTTTTTT
TRBJ2-1,TRBV5-4,16,once,TRBD2,CASSFQLAGGLDEQFF,TGTGCCAGCAGCTTCCAACTAGCGGGAGGACTCGATGAGCAGTTCTTC
TRBJ2-6,TRBV28,17,.,TRBD1,CASSFGTGRSGANVLTF,TGTGCCAGCAGTTTCGGGACAGGTCGCTCTGGGGCCAACGTCCTGACTTTC
TRBJ2-1,TRBV5-1,15,.,.,CASRPTSNAVDEQFF,TGCGCCAGCAGACCCACTAGCAACGCAGTCGATGAGCAGTTCTTC
TRBJ2-5,TRBV10-1,14,.,.,CASSESTGLGTQYF,TGCGCCAGCAGTGAGTCGACAGGCTTGGGGACCCAGTACTTC
TRBJ2-1,TRBV27,15,.,TRBD1,CASGMTGPRVNEQFF,TGTGCCAGCGGGATGACAGGGCCTAGGGTCAATGAGCAGTTCTTC
TRBJ2-5,TRBV11-2,14,.,.,CASSPPGRGGTQYF,TGTGCCAGCAGCCCCCCCGGTAGGGGCGGGACCCAGTACTTC
TRBJ2-1,TRBV19,16,.,.,CASSIPGRKGQNEQFF,TGTGCCAGTAGTATTCCGGGCAGAAAGGGGCAAAATGAGCAGTTCTTC
TRBJ2-5,TRBV5-1,17,.,TRBD2,CASSLEGGGSPGETQYF,TGCGCCAGCAGCTTGGAAGGAGGCGGGAGCCCTGGGGAGACCCAGTACTTC
TRBJ1-3,TRBV27,15,.,.,CASSLSRVSGNTIYF,TGTGCCAGCAGTTTAAGCAGGGTCTCTGGAAACACCATATATTTT
TRBJ2-7,TRBV12-5,14,.,.,CASGLVTASYEQYF,TGTGCTAGTGGTTTGGTAACAGCCTCCTACGAGCAGTACTTC
TRBJ1-1,TRBV5-4,15,.,.,CASSRTGGQDTEAFF,TGTGCCAGCAGCCGAACGGGGGGGCAGGACACTGAAGCTTTCTTT
TRBJ2-7,TRBV28,14,.,.,CASSYGGSSYEQYF,TGTGCCAGCAGTTATGGGGGGAGCTCCTACGAGCAGTACTTC
TRBJ2-3,TRBV6-6,14,.,.,CASSSTDGIQGQYF,TGTGCCAGCAGTAGTACTGACGGGATACAAGGGCAGTATTTT
TRBJ2-7,TRBV10-2,15,.,TRBD1,CASSERTGGPYEQYF,TGCGCCAGCAGTGAGCGGACAGGGGGCCCCTACGAGCAGTACTTC
TRBJ1-1,TRBV28,13,.,.,CASIRWQGSLAFF,TGTGCCAGCATACGGTGGCAGGGATCTTTGGCTTTCTTT
TRBJ1-2,TRBV11-2,13,.,TRBD1,CASSSTGMGGYTF,TGTGCCAGCAGCTCGACAGGGATGGGAGGCTACACCTTC
TRBJ2-7,TRBV5-4,15,.,.,CASSLASTSSYEQYF,TGTGCCAGCAGCTTGGCTAGCACAAGCTCCTACGAGCAGTACTTC
TRBJ1-5,TRBV6-5,15,.,TRBD1,CASRPPGGRNQPQHF,TGTGCCAGCAGGCCCCCAGGGGGCCGGAATCAGCCCCAGCATTTT
TRBJ2-7,TRBV5-1,13,.,TRBD1,CASSLDRGYEQYF,TGCGCCAGCAGCTTGGACAGGGGATACGAGCAGTACTTC
TRBJ2-2,TRBV2,15,medium-sized,TRBD1,CASREGQGYTGELFF,TGTGCCAGCAGGGAGGGACAGGGTTACACCGGGGAGCTGTTTTTT
TRBJ2-7,TRBV7-2,13,.,.,CASSPGAPGEQYF,TGTGCCAGCAGCCCAGGGGCGCCGGGGGAGCAGTACTTC
TRBJ1-2,TRBV7-9,13,.,.,CASSLATGGGYTF,TGTGCCAGCAGCTTAGCTACAGGTGGGGGCTACACCTTC
TRBJ1-1,TRBV11-3,13,.,.,CASSSRGGTEAFF,TGTGCCAGCAGCTCCAGGGGTGGCACTGAAGCTTTCTTT
TRBJ2-7,TRBV5-1,16,.,TRBD2,CASSLPGTSGFYEQYF,TGCGCCAGCAGCTTGCCGGGGACTAGCGGGTTCTACGAGCAGTACTTC
TRBJ1-2,TRBV27,15,.,.,CASRGSVTAYYGYTF,TGTGCCAGCAGGGGTTCCGTGACAGCCTACTATGGCTACACCTTC
TRBJ1-2,TRBV14,13,medium-sized,TRBD1,CASSSGTGVGYTF,TGTGCCAGCAGCTCTGGGACAGGGGTTGGCTACACCTTC